Reported below is one TCR beta chain. There is no known antigen for this receptor. Base qualities are not recorded, but no much larger clone differs from it by a single base. In Seattle, one collaborating source enrolled patients while the infection was active and tracked those patients longitudinally over the course of disease. The collaborating institutions used their own protocols to collect whole blood in K2EDTA tubes. For TCRbeta analysis, collaborators shipped samples in one of three forms: frozen whole blood, isolated PBMCs, or DNA extracted from either of those sample types. The sample is drawn from a study of blood T cell repertoires in COVID-19 (dated by TCRdb to the early 2020s). Notes on the research overall: The collaborator samples originated in the United States, Italy and Spain and spanned the acute and convalescent phases of COVID-19. The prospective study material was composed of cDNA or gDNA derived from T cells, B-cell-depleted T cells, or PBMCs. Deeply sampled blood TCRbeta repertoires from subjects exposed to, actively infected with, or recovered from COVID-19 were included in the dataset. The repertoires were released in a freely available public database meant as a resource for research on the immune response to SARS-CoV-2. The samples were drawn from two sources: the first 160 participants of the ongoing ImmuneRACE study, and fewer than 1,500 subjects contributed by 6 global collaborators. The sample metadata nearly always contained a de-identified subject ID, COVID-19 status, age in years and sex. HLA class I and class II types, where available, came from metadata supplied by the sample provider rather than from assay-based typing.

The full study reports these points: The quantity of clinical and demographic metadata differed by source and by participant and was supplied without curation.

The CDR3 measures 14 amino acids from cysteine to phenylalanine. CDR3 DNA is the only sequence kept; it has 42 bases, read in frame from the first base. Trimming takes 5 bases off V and 6 bases off J; junction bases not matched to a gene: 6. CDR1 is given as LNHDA and CDR2 as SQIVND, both from the germline V gene (reference sequence). The immunoSEQ Assay, a bias-controlled multiplex PCR, was used to amplify TCRbeta CDR3 regions from genomic DNA. The authors processed their data as follows. The number of nucleated cells in each sample was estimated by amplification of reference gene primers within the assay. To quantify the absolute abundance of each unique TCRbeta CDR3 rearrangement, sequence reads were collapsed and filtered. For each sample, productive Simpson clonality was calculated by taking the square root of Simpson's diversity index across productive rearrangements. Sourced from immuneACCESS, this table was stored by TCRdb with only in-frame sequences that have V and J called. A share of the clones is absent; for the studies checked, an unresolved V gene accounts for under half, and the remainder has no known explanation. The V and J calls and clone size were taken over from that table, and D and trimming were inferred from the DNA. For this sample the table gives 400,000 to 450,000 clones, of which around 88% were detected only once. Of the sample, around an eighth is held by the ten largest clones.

The TCR sequence derives from a woman aged 50 to 65 with COVID-19, enrolled during active disease. The chain employs TRBV19 and TRBJ2-3, with TRBD2 identical over 9 junction bases. Sequenced input: peripheral blood. CDR3 protein: CASSPGLASDTQYF. The DNA sequence follows: TGTGCCAGTAGTCCAGGACTAGCGAGTGATACGCAGTATTTT.